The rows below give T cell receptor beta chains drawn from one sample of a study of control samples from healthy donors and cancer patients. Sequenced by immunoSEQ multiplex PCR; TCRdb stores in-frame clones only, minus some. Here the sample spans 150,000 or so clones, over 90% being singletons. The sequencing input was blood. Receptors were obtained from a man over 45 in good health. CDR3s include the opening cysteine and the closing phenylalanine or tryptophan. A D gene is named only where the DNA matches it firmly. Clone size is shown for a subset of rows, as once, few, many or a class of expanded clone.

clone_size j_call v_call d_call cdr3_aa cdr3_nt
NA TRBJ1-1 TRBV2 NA CASSESSGAFF TGTGCCAGCAGTGAATCTTCGGGGGCTTTCTTT
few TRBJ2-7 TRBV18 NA CASRRLGGTYEQYF TGTGCCAGTCGAAGACTGGGGGGTACCTACGAGCAGTACTTC
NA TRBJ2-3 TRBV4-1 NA CASSQQRSGTDTQYF TGCGCCAGCAGCCAACAGCGGAGCGGCACAGATACGCAGTATTTT
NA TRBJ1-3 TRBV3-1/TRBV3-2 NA CASSLAGTGTSGNTIYF TGTGCCAGCAGCTTGGCAGGAACAGGGACTTCTGGAAACACCATATATTTT
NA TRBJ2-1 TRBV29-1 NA CSVRRSGENEQFF TGCAGCGTTCGCCGCTCAGGGGAGAATGAGCAGTTCTTC
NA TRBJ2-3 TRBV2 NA CASSDRFADTQYF TGTGCCAGCAGTGATAGGTTCGCAGATACGCAGTATTTT
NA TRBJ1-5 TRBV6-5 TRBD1 CASSSTGATNQPQHF TGTGCCAGCAGCAGTACAGGGGCGACCAATCAGCCCCAGCATTTT
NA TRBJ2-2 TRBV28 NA CASRLRAGELFF NA
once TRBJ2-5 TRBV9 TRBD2 CASSTGLGRTQYF TGTGCCAGCAGCACCGGACTAGGCCGGACCCAGTACTTC
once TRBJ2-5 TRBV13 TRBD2 CASSLLAGVSETQYF TGTGCCAGCAGCTTACTAGCGGGAGTTAGTGAGACCCAGTACTTC
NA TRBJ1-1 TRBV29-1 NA CSVQGPSAFF TGCAGCGTTCAGGGCCCGAGCGCTTTCTTT
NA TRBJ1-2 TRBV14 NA CASSQDMANYGYTF TGTGCCAGCAGCCAAGATATGGCGAACTATGGCTACACCTTC
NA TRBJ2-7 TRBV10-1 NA CASRSPGTHLPGYEQYF TGCGCCAGCAGATCCCCTGGGACACACCTCCCTGGGTACGAGCAGTACTTC
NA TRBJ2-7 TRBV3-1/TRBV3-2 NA CASSHRRGINSYEQYF TGTGCCAGCAGCCACAGACGCGGGATTAATTCCTACGAGCAGTACTTC
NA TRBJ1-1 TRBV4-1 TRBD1 CASSQDLARDRGTEAFF TGCGCCAGCAGCCAAGATCTGGCCCGGGACAGGGGGACTGAAGCTTTCTTT
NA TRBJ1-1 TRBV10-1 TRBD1 CASSASDRGYSTEAFF TGCGCCAGCAGTGCTTCGGACAGGGGGTATAGCACTGAAGCTTTCTTT
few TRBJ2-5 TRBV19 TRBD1 CARSGTGASETQYF TGTGCCAGAAGCGGGACAGGGGCTTCTGAGACCCAGTACTTC
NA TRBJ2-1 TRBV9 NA CASSVAGVNEQFF TGTGCCAGCAGCGTAGCAGGGGTCAATGAGCAGTTCTTC
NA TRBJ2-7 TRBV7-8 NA CASSLVGGADSSYEQYF TGTGCCAGCAGCTTAGTAGGGGGGGCCGATAGCTCCTACGAGCAGTACTTC
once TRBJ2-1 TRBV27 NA CASSWDGYNEQFF TGTGCCAGCAGTTGGGACGGGTACAATGAGCAGTTCTTC
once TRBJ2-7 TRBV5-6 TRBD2 CASSRRIAGRSYEQYF TGTGCCAGCAGCAGAAGAATAGCGGGTCGCTCCTACGAGCAGTACTTC
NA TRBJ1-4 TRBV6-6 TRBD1 CASSPPSTGRFNEKLFF TGTGCCAGCAGTCCTCCCTCGACAGGGCGATTTAATGAAAAACTGTTTTTT
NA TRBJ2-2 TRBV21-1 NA CARASDGTNTGELFF TGTGCCAGAGCCTCGGACGGTACGAACACCGGGGAGCTGTTTTTT
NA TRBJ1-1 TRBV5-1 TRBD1 CASSVTGGLNTEAFF TGCGCCAGCAGCGTAACAGGGGGCTTGAACACTGAAGCTTTCTTT
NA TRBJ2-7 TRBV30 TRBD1 CAWSTLDRAREQYF TGTGCCTGGAGTACCCTGGACAGGGCACGTGAGCAGTACTTC
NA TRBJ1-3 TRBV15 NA CATSRDLDLSGNTIYF TGTGCCACCAGCAGAGATCTGGACCTCTCTGGAAACACCATATATTTT
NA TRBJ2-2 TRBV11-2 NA CASSLGGPGELFF TGTGCCAGCAGCTTAGGGGGACCCGGGGAGCTGTTTTTT
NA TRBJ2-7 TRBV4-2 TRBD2 CASSQPQGLAAYEQYF TGTGCCAGCAGCCAGCCCCAGGGACTAGCGGCGTACGAGCAGTACTTC
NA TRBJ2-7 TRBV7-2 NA CASSTTGFGSYEQYF TGTGCCAGCAGCACGACAGGTTTTGGGTCCTACGAGCAGTACTTC
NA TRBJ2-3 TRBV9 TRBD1 CASSVEGGSTDTQYF TGTGCCAGCAGCGTAGAAGGGGGCAGCACAGATACGCAGTATTTT
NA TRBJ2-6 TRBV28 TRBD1 CASRPGQGAPGANVLTF TGTGCCAGCAGGCCGGGACAGGGGGCTCCAGGGGCCAACGTCCTGACTTTC
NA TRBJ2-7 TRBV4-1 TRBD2 CASSRVPGLAGPTRPEQYF TGCGCCAGCAGCCGAGTCCCGGGACTAGCGGGTCCGACCAGGCCCGAGCAGTACTTC
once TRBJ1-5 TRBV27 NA CASSFRGNQPQHF TGTGCCAGCAGCTTCAGGGGCAATCAGCCCCAGCATTTT
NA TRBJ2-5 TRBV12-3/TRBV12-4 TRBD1 CASQWTGGETQYF TGTGCCAGCCAATGGACAGGGGGAGAGACCCAGTACTTC
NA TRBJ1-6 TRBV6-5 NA CASGSSYNSPLHF TGTGCCAGCGGGAGCTCCTATAATTCACCCCTCCACTTT
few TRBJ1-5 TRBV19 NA CASSIGKPQHF TGTGCCAGTAGTATTGGTAAGCCCCAGCATTTT
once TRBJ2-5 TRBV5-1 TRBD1 CASSIGAGGRGETQYF TGCGCCAGCAGCATAGGGGCAGGGGGAAGGGGAGAGACCCAGTACTTC
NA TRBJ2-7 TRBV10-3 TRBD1 CAISDQGQGSEQYF TGTGCCATCAGTGACCAGGGACAGGGGAGCGAGCAGTACTTC
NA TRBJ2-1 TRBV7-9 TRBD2 CASSLGLVSDEQFF TGTGCCAGCAGCCTGGGACTAGTCTCCGATGAGCAGTTCTTC
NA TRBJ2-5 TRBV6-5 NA CASSPPGGETQYF TGTGCCAGCAGTCCCCCAGGCGGAGAGACCCAGTACTTC